The 15 T cell receptor beta chains below were found in one sample sequenced in a study of blood T cell repertoires in COVID-19. The table came from immunoSEQ multiplex PCR; TCRdb's copy has only in-frame clones and leaves some out. The sample lists roughly 200,000 clones, roughly 84% seen once, with around 7% in the top ten. The sample consisted of PBMCs or T cells enriched from blood (not recorded which). The receptors originated from a man younger than 45 in a cohort exposed to, infected with or recovered from COVID-19 (not recorded which).

The V and J genes are TRBV3-1 (or the pseudogene TRBV3-2) and TRBJ1-5; tentative D call: TRBD1 (5 bases). The CDR3 has 16 amino acids. The germline CDR1 and CDR2 sequences are LGHDT and YNNKEL (reference sequence). The germline V and J ends were trimmed by 3 bases and 1 base, with 13 bases remaining between them. The CDR3 sequence is CASSHSGQGSNQPQHF. CDR3 bases: TGTGCCAGCAGCCACAGTGGTCAGGGAAGCAATCAGCCCCAGCATTTT.

V and J are TRBV28 and TRBJ2-7, with a tentative D call TRBD1 (5 bases). The length of the CDR3 is 14 residues. Germline V gene sequence: CDR1 MDHEN, CDR2 SYDVKM. The V and J ends lost 7 bases and 0 bases respectively, with 13 bases between them. The CDR3 here is CASIETDSSYEQYF. The CDR3 nucleotides read TGTGCCAGCATAGAGACAGATAGCTCCTACGAGCAGTACTTC. The full variable domain, rest sourced from reference TRBV28 and TRBJ2-7, is DVKVTQSSRYLVKRTGEKVFLECVQDMDHENMFWYRQDPGLGLRLIYFSYDVKMKEKGDIPEGYSVSREKKERFSLILESASTNQTSMYLCASIETDSSYEQYFGPGTRLTVT.

V is TRBV7-9 and J is TRBJ2-7, with 7 bases matching TRBD1. This CDR3 contains 12 residues. The V segment lost 2 bases and the J segment 5 bases; nucleotides outside the gene matches: 0. Germline-derived CDR1 and CDR2 are SEHNR and FQNEAQ (reference sequence). CDR3 loop: CASSLTGDEQYF. The CDR3 DNA sequence: TGTGCCAGCAGCTTAACAGGGGACGAGCAGTACTTC.

This sequence joins TRBV27 and TRBJ1-1, with 9 bases matching TRBD1. V shed 8 bases and J 7 bases; nucleotides not matched to a gene: 5. CDR1 and CDR2 from the germline V gene are MNHEY and SMNVEV (reference sequence). The CDR3 is made up of 12 amino acids. The CDR3 spells CASHRQGVEAFF. The CDR3 nucleotides read TGTGCCAGCCATAGACAGGGGGTTGAAGCTTTCTTT.

This clone was recorded a few times. This chain joins TRBV2 and TRBJ2-7, with D perhaps matching TRBD2 (6 bases). The CDR3 covers 13 residues. Deletions cut 7 bases from V and 2 bases from J, with 12 bases between. CDR1 SNHLY and CDR2 FYNNEI come from the germline V gene. The CDR3 bases are TGTGCCAGCACTTTAAGACTAGCCTACGAGCAGTACTTC. Translation: CASTLRLAYEQYF.

This clone was counted only a few times. This chain connects TRBV9 to TRBJ2-3; TRBD2 matches at 16 bases. The length of the CDR3 is 19 residues. The V segment lost 3 bases and the J segment 5 bases; nucleotides outside the gene matches: 12. The germline V gene has CDR1 SGDLS and CDR2 YYNGEE. In nucleotides, the CDR3 is TGTGCCAGCAGCGCCAAACCTCCGGGACTAGCGGGAGGGTTAGATACGCAGTATTTT. Protein sequence: CASSAKPPGLAGGLDTQYF.

V is TRBV28 and J is TRBJ2-7, with 14 bases identical to TRBD2. Germline trimming cut 10 bases from V and 2 bases from J; bases unmatched to any gene: 10. This CDR3 contains 16 residues. Germline CDR1 reads MDHEN; CDR2 reads SYDVKM. The chain's CDR3 is CATLLGTSGRTYEQYF. CDR3 DNA sequence: TGTGCCACCTTATTGGGGACTAGCGGGAGAACCTACGAGCAGTACTTC.

The V gene is TRBV14, the J gene TRBJ2-7, with no clear D. The CDR3 length is 15 residues. Germline V gene lookup returns CDR1 SGHDN and CDR2 FVKESK. Trimming shortened V by 3 bases and J by 0 bases, and 12 bases separated the two germline ends. This chain's CDR3 is CASSQQGVISYEQYF. CDR3 DNA: TGTGCCAGCAGCCAGCAAGGAGTGATCTCCTACGAGCAGTACTTC.

The chain carries TRBV28 and TRBJ1-2, with 11 bases lining up with TRBD1. The CDR3 sequence is 16 residues long. Germline loops: CDR1 MDHEN, CDR2 SYDVKM. V lost 5 bases to trimming and J lost 4 bases; unmatched junction nucleotides: 9. The CDR3 loop reads CASSLRPGQGGYGYTF. DNA for the CDR3: TGTGCCAGCAGTCTAAGACCGGGACAGGGGGGCTATGGCTACACCTTC.

A remark on this clone: This CDR3 is also generated by other DNA sequences in the sample. The CDR3 protein is CASSSGNGYTF. In DNA form, the CDR3 reads TGTGCCAGCAGTTCGGGAAATGGCTACACCTTC. J is TRBJ1-2 and V is TRBV27; D remains unclear. The V gene's germline CDR1 is MNHEY and CDR2 SMNVEV (reference sequence). CDR3 length: 11 amino acids. V shed 4 bases and J shed 6 bases, with 6 bases lying between them.

The chain recombines TRBV3-1 (or the pseudogene TRBV3-2) with TRBJ2-1; the match to TRBD2 covers 9 bases. Germline values: CDR1 LGHDT, CDR2 YNNKEL (reference sequence). The CDR3 sequence is 15 residues long. Trimming cost V 1 base and J 8 bases; bases outside gene matches: 6. The CDR3 nucleotides read TGTGCCAGCAGCCAAGCCCTGACTAGCGGTCATGAGCAGTTCTTC. Amino acids: CASSQALTSGHEQFF.

This chain joins TRBV7-9 and TRBJ2-7, with 9 bases matching TRBD1. Germline assignment: CDR1 SEHNR and CDR2 FQNEAQ (reference sequence). With V trimmed by 5 bases and J by 12 bases, 5 bases remained unmatched. CDR3 length: 11 residues. CDR3 nucleotide sequence: TGTGCCAGCAGCCCGGGACAGGGAATGTACTTC. Translating gives CASSPGQGMYF.

A few counts support this clone. This chain links TRBV21-1 with TRBJ1-3; the table's TRBD1 call for D was not verified on the DNA. TRBV21-1 is a listed pseudogene. This CDR3 region has 15 residues. Here the CDR3 reads CASSKEDSLEHTIYF. The CDR3 nucleotides read TGTGCCAGCAGCAAAGAGGACAGTTTGGAACACACCATATATTTT.

The genes are TRBV19 and TRBJ2-3; D gene ambiguous. In germline, CDR1 is LNHDA, CDR2 SQIVND (reference sequence). This CDR3 has 17 residues. Between the trimmed V and J ends, which lost 2 bases and 0 bases, there was a span of 15 bases. CDR3 in DNA: TGTGCCAGTAGTATATTACTTAGCCAGATTAGCACAGATACGCAGTATTTT. Its translation: CASSILLSQISTDTQYF. Variable domain in full (rest from reference TRBV19 and TRBJ2-3): DGGITQSPKYLFRKEGQNVTLSCEQNLNHDAMYWYRQDPGQGLRLIYYSQIVNDFQKGDIAEGYSVSREKKESFPLTVTSAQKNPTAFYLCASSILLSQISTDTQYFGPGTRLTVL.

The CDR3 DNA reads as TGTGCCAGCGAGGGGACAGGGGGTCGGAATGAGCAGTTCTTC. Protein sequence: CASEGTGGRNEQFF. The chain carries TRBV27 and TRBJ2-1; 11 bases map to TRBD1. The CDR3 spans 14 residues. Germline V CDR1 and CDR2: MNHEY, SMNVEV (reference sequence). V lost 8 bases to trimming and J lost 7 bases; unmatched junction nucleotides: 7.